This TCR beta chain was sequenced for a study of T cells in localized non-small cell lung cancer. The study's findings and limits: Longer overall survival accompanied higher blood T cell density. Clonality peaked in uninvolved adjacent lung rather than tumor.

Per the germline V gene, CDR1 is SGHTA and CDR2 is FQGTGA. V was cut by 5 bases and J by 4 bases, with 17 bases left in between. The CDR3 runs to 15 residues. Details on this clone: The antigen is not known.

Clones were sequenced by immunoSEQ multiplex PCR, and TCRdb holds only the in-frame ones, with some missing. The sample consists of tens of thousands of clones, approximately 80% of them appearing once. This clonotype was sampled from a man between 40 and 70 years old with stage II lung adenocarcinoma. V gene TRBV7-3 combines with J gene TRBJ1-1; D perhaps matches TRBD1 (6 bases). The material sequenced was PBMCs, taken before any cancer treatment. In nucleotides, the CDR3 is TGTGCCAGCAGCCGTAAGGGGGGGTTAGTCACTGAAGCTTTCTTT. Translation: CASSRKGGLVTEAFF.